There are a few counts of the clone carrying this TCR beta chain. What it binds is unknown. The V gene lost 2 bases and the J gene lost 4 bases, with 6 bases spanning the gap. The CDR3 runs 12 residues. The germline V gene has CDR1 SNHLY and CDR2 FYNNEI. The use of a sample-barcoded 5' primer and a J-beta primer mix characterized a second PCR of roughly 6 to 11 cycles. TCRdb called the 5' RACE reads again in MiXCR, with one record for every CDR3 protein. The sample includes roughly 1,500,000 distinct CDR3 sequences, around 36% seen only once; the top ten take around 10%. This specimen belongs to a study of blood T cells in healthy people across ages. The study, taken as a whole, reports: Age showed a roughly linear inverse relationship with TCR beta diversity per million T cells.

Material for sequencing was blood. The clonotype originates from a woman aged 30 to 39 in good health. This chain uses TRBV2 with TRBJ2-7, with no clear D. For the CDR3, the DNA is TGTGCCAGCAGTGAATTTGTATACGAGCAGTACTTC. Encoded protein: CASSEFVYEQYF.